The next 12 T cell receptor beta chains were all read from a single sample in a study of shared clonotypes between healthy human individuals. Here immunoSEQ multiplex PCR was the method, and the copy in TCRdb shows in-frame clones only, minus some. There are about 110,000 clones in the sample; 55% to 70% occur only once, and about 25% lies in the top ten. The sequenced sample consisted of memory CD8+ T cells sorted from blood. As for subset: CD45RO+ cells pooled with CCR7-negative TemRA cells. The receptors shown here come from a woman in her twenties or thirties in good health.

The chain couples TRBV27 to TRBJ1-1; weak D call: TRBD1 (6 bases). CDR3 length equals 15 residues. Trimming left V 0 bases short and J 7 bases short, with 15 bases between. Germline-derived CDR1 and CDR2 are MNHEY and SMNVEV (reference sequence). The CDR3 spells CASSLSGAPRFEAFF. The CDR3 coding sequence is TGTGCCAGCAGTTTATCGGGGGCACCCCGTTTTGAAGCTTTCTTT.

This sequence joins TRBV5-1 and TRBJ2-7, with D perhaps being TRBD1 or TRBD2 (6 bases each). The CDR3 length is 14 residues. Germline V lookup: CDR1 SGHRS, CDR2 YFSETQ. V was shortened by 2 bases and J by 2 bases, with 11 bases between the two germline ends. The CDR3 sequence: CASSFAGEAYEQYF. Here the CDR3 DNA reads TGCGCCAGCAGCTTTGCAGGGGAGGCCTACGAGCAGTACTTC.

The gene calls are TRBV5-1 and TRBJ2-7, with TRBD1 as a possible D gene (6 bases). The CDR3 is 14 amino acids. V shed 0 bases and J shed 1 base, with 8 bases lying between them. CDR1 is SGHRS and CDR2 is YFSETQ in the germline V gene. The CDR3 sequence is CASSLGRGSYEQYF. The CDR3 bases are TGCGCCAGCAGCTTGGGTAGGGGGTCCTACGAGCAGTACTTC.

The CDR3 region has the DNA TGTGCCAGCAGCTCCCCGCCCATGACTGGTTACAATGAGCAGTTCTTC. Encoded protein: CASSSPPMTGYNEQFF. This chain links TRBV13 with TRBJ2-1, with D unresolved. CDR3 length equals 16 residues. Germline V gene lookup returns CDR1 PRHDT and CDR2 FYEKMQ (reference sequence). V was shortened by 4 bases and J by 4 bases, with 17 bases between the two germline ends. The entire variable domain, with the rest obtained from reference TRBV13 and TRBJ2-1, is as follows: AAGVIQSPRHLIKEKRETATLKCYPIPRHDTVYWYQQGPGQDPQFLISFYEKMQSDKGSIPDRFSAQQFSDYHSELNMSSLELGDSALYFCASSSPPMTGYNEQFFGPGTRLTVL.

The chain couples TRBV7-2 to TRBJ2-7, with D possibly being TRBD2 (5 bases). The CDR3 has 15 amino acids. From germline, CDR1 is SGHTA and CDR2 FQGNSA. V was clipped by 1 base and J by 2 bases, with 12 bases between them. The CDR3 bases are TGTGCCAGCAGCTTAGACCGAATGGGAGCCTACGAGCAGTACTTC. Its translation: CASSLDRMGAYEQYF.

The CDR3 protein is CASRRANTGELFF. CDR3 in DNA: TGCGCCAGCAGACGGGCCAACACCGGGGAGCTGTTTTTT. The V gene is TRBV4-1, the J gene TRBJ2-2; D unclear. Germline V gene sequence: CDR1 MGHRA, CDR2 YSYEKL. The CDR3 covers 13 residues. Between the trimmed V and J ends, which lost 6 bases and 2 bases, there was a span of 7 bases.

This clone has just one count. The chain links TRBV6-4 to TRBJ2-7; TRBD2 might be the D (6 bases). V lost 6 bases and J lost 0, with 30 bases in between. This CDR3 spans 20 amino acids. The germline gives CDR1 MRHNA, CDR2 SNTAGT. The CDR3 nucleotides are TGTGCCAGCAGCGCCGGCCTCCTTTCCCGGGACTCGTCCCCCTCCTACGAGCAGTACTTC. Its protein product is CASSAGLLSRDSSPSYEQYF.

This sequence joins TRBV5-1 and TRBJ2-6; D remains ambiguous. The germline V gene encodes CDR1 SGHRS and CDR2 YFSETQ. There are 15 residues in the CDR3. The V gene lost 4 bases and the J gene lost 0 bases, with 8 bases spanning the gap. Here the CDR3 reads CASSLLSSGANVLTF. CDR3 nucleotides: TGCGCCAGCAGCCTCTTGAGCTCTGGGGCCAACGTCCTGACTTTC.

This clone was picked up a small number of times. This chain links TRBV5-1 with TRBJ2-1; 12 positions match TRBD2. Germline CDR1 and CDR2: SGHRS and YFSETQ. This CDR3 is built from 19 residues. The V segment lost 0 bases and the J segment 5 bases; nucleotides outside the gene matches: 12. CDR3 in DNA: TGCGCCAGCAGCTTGGGACCCCAACGGACTAGCGGGAACCACAATGAGCAGTTCTTC. Translation gives CASSLGPQRTSGNHNEQFF.

Concerning this clone itself: This likely stems from a read error, as it lies one base from a far larger clone. Different DNA sequences within this sample yield the same CDR3. The rearrangement uses TRBV29-1 and TRBJ2-6; D tentatively fits TRBD1 or TRBD2 (5 bases each). Trimming left V 6 bases short and J 0 bases short, with 12 bases between. The germline CDR1 and CDR2 sequences are SQVTM and ANQGSEA. This CDR3 has 15 amino acids. CDR3 nucleotides: TGCAGCGTCTCGGGGCAGCCCTCTGGGGCCAACGTCCTGACTTTC. Protein product: CSVSGQPSGANVLTF.

The CDR3 bases are TGTGCCAGCAGTTACGGGTTCGGGACAGGGGGATTTTACGAGCAGTACTTC. It translates to CASSYGFGTGGFYEQYF. The rearrangement joins TRBV28 to TRBJ2-7; 11 bases agree with TRBD1. V lost 4 bases and J lost 4; bases outside the gene matches: 12. CDR1 is MDHEN and CDR2 is SYDVKM in the germline V gene. This CDR3 region has 17 residues. Using reference TRBV28 and TRBJ2-7 for the parts outside the CDR3, the full variable domain is DVKVTQSSRYLVKRTGEKVFLECVQDMDHENMFWYRQDPGLGLRLIYFSYDVKMKEKGDIPEGYSVSREKKERFSLILESASTNQTSMYLCASSYGFGTGGFYEQYFGPGTRLTVT.

The J gene is TRBJ1-1, the V gene TRBV11-2; D unclear. Germline V gene data show CDR1 as SGHAT and CDR2 as FQNNGV. V gave up 2 bases and J gave up 1 base, with 11 bases separating them. The length of the CDR3 is 15 residues. CDR3 region: CASSLMGIENTEAFF. CDR3 coding DNA: TGTGCCAGCAGCTTAATGGGGATAGAGAACACTGAAGCTTTCTTT. The complete variable domain, with remaining parts taken from reference TRBV11-2 and TRBJ1-1, reads EAGVAQSPRYKIIEKRQSVAFWCNPISGHATLYWYQQILGQGPKLLIQFQNNGVVDDSQLPKDRFSAERLKGVDSTLKIQPAKLEDSAVYLCASSLMGIENTEAFFGQGTRLTVV.